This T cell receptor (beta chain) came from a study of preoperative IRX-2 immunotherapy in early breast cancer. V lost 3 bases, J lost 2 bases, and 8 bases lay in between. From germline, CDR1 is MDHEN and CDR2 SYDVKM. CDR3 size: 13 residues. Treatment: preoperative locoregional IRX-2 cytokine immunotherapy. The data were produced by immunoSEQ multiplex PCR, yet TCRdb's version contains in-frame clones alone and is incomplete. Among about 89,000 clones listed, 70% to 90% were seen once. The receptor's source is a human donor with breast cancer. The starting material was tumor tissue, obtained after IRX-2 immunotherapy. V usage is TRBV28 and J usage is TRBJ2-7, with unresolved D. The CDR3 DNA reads TGTGCCAGCAGTTTCCTTAAACCCTACGAGCAGTACTTC. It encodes CASSFLKPYEQYF.